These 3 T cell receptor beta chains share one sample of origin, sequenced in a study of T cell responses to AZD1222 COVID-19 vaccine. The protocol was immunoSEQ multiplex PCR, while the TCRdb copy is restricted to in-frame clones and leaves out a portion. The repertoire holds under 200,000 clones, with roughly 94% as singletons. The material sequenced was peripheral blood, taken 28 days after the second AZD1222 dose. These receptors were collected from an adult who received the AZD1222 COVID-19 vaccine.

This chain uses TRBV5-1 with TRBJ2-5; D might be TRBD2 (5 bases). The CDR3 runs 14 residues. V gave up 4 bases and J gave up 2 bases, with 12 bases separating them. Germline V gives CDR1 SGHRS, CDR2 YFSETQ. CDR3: CASSRDRGQETQYF. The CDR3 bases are TGCGCCAGCAGCCGCGATAGAGGGCAAGAGACCCAGTACTTC.

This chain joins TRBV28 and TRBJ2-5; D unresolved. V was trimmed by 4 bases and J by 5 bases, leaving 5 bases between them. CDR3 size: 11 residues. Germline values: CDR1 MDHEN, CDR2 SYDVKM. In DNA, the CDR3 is TGTGCCAGCAGTTCTGGGGAGACCCAGTACTTC. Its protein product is CASSSGETQYF.

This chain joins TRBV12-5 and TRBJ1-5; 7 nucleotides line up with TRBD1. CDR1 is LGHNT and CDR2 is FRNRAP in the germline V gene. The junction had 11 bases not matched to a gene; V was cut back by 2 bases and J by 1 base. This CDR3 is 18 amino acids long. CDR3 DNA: TGTGCTAGTGGTTTGTCCCTCCTCCAGGGGGACAGCAATCAGCCCCAGCATTTT. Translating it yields CASGLSLLQGDSNQPQHF.